Each of the 26 T cell receptor beta chains below was sequenced from the same sample in a study of tumor-infiltrating lymphocytes in primary liver carcinoma. RNA and DNA were co-extracted from about 20-30 mg of unsorted bulk tissue. The investigators made TCR beta cDNA from roughly 460 ng total RNA, using a constant-region primer. Slightly modified ARM-PCR served as the procedure for the TCR beta libraries. These libraries came from three rounds of nested multiplex PCR. Each of the first two PCR rounds ran approximately 9 cycles with TRBV1-TRBV30 forward and C-beta reverse primers. A single record per CDR3 protein comes from TCRdb applying MiXCR to the multiplex PCR reads. The table shows roughly 100,000 distinct CDR3 sequences, with 80% to 85% occurring only once. The sequencing input was liver tumor tissue from sampling region 3. The sample's subset: tumor region T3, left-lateral pole. All receptors come from a man between 35 and 55 years old with primary liver carcinoma and hepatitis B virus infection.

The chain uses TRBV11-2 and TRBJ2-3, with no clear D. Looked up from germline, CDR1 is SGHAT and CDR2 is FQNNGV. CDR3 size: 13 residues. V lost 3 bases, J lost 6 bases, and 10 bases lay in between. The CDR3 loop is CASSFIAVDTQYF. The CDR3 DNA follows: TGTGCCAGCAGCTTCATCGCGGTGGATACGCAGTATTTT.

As for this clonotype: The junction and the germline gene differ at one end; a read error may be behind it. The chain links TRBV5-1 to TRBJ2-7; D is unresolved. Germline assignment: CDR1 SGHRS and CDR2 YFSETQ. This CDR3 region has 15 residues. CDR3 residues: CVSSLAVGRSYEQYF. The CDR3 DNA reads as TGCGTCAGCAGCTTGGCCGTCGGGCGCTCCTACGAGCAATACTTC.

This chain connects TRBV29-1 to TRBJ2-5; D gene ambiguous. The CDR3 loop spans 14 amino acids. CDR1 is SQVTM, CDR2 ANQGSEA, per germline. Trimming shortened V by 8 bases and J by 9 bases, and 25 bases separated the two germline ends. CDR3 sequence (DNA): TGCAGCATTAACAACATGGTCGGCAACCAAGCCCAGTACTTC. Amino acids: CSINNMVGNQAQYF.

This clonotype is medium-sized by share. Germline is not matched at one junction end, which may reflect a read error. V gene TRBV4-3 combines with J gene TRBJ2-3, with D possibly being TRBD2 (6 bases). The CDR3 is 14 residues long. The germline gives CDR1 LGHNA, CDR2 YSLEER. This CDR3 is CASSQGGASDTQYF. The CDR3 DNA reads TGCGCCAGCAGCCAGGGGGGTGCATCAGACACGCAGTATTTT.

The chain's CDR3 is CASSYGTPNYGYTF. The CDR3 DNA follows: TGTGCCAGCAGCTACGGGACACCAAACTATGGCTACACCTTC. The V gene is TRBV5-6, the J gene TRBJ1-2, with D perhaps matching TRBD1 (6 bases). This CDR3 spans 14 amino acids. Per the germline V gene, CDR1 is SGHDT and CDR2 is YYEEEE. Trimming shortened V by 3 bases and J by 2 bases, and 11 bases separated the two germline ends.

On this clonotype: The CDR3 does not close with the conserved phenylalanine or tryptophan, likely indicating a read error. Because the CDR3's place on the DNA is in doubt, the DNA is left out and the CDR3 is given as listed by TCRdb. The J gene is TRBJ2-1, the V gene TRBV29-1; the D call TRBD1 from the table was never checked on the DNA. Germline CDR1 and CDR2: SQVTM and ANQGSEA. Counting both end residues, the CDR3 totals 14 amino acids. The CDR3 protein is CSVLRTGVKGEHFL.

The chain recombines TRBV6-5 with TRBJ2-3; tentatively, D is TRBD2 (6 bases). CDR1 is MNHEY and CDR2 is SVGAGI in the germline V gene. The CDR3 runs 12 residues. Deletions cut 7 bases from V and 12 bases from J, with 17 bases between. The CDR3 protein is CASTGGGGTQYF. CDR3 nucleotide sequence: TGTGCCAGCACCGGGGGAGGCGGTACACAGTATTTT.

Turning to this clonotype: Without the conserved terminal phenylalanine or tryptophan, this CDR3 likely stems from a read error. The limits of the CDR3 on the DNA are not certain, so only TCRdb's listed CDR3 is given. V gene TRBV12-3 or TRBV12-4 combines with J gene TRBJ2-1; the table's D call, TRBD1, has no DNA check behind it. From its first to its last residue, the CDR3 has 13 amino acids. The CDR3 protein is CASSPFPRPEQFV.

Note on this clonotype: The junction and the germline gene differ at one end; a read error may be behind it. The gene calls are TRBV4-2 and TRBJ2-5, with TRBD2 identical over 13 bases. CDR3 length: 20 amino acids. The germline CDR1 and CDR2 sequences are LGHNA and YNFKEQ. CDR3 loop: CANSQESGTSGISPRETQYF. In DNA, the CDR3 is TGTGCCAACAGCCAAGAGTCCGGGACTAGCGGGATCTCGCCGCGAGAGACCCAGTACTTC.

This clonotype appeared many times. The chain links TRBV6-5 to TRBJ2-3, with D hard to call. The length of the CDR3 is 12 residues. Germline V CDR1 and CDR2: MNHEY, SVGAGI. V was clipped by 2 bases and J by 4 bases, with 4 bases between them. The chain's CDR3 is CASSYPPDTQYF. The CDR3 DNA is TGTGCCAGCAGTTACCCGCCAGATACGCAGTATTTT.

As for this clonotype: The junction and the germline gene differ at one end; a read error may be behind it. This chain connects TRBV5-1 to TRBJ2-3, with D unresolved. Germline loops: CDR1 SGHRS, CDR2 YFSETQ. The CDR3 runs to 16 residues. In nucleotides, the CDR3 is TGCGCCAGCAGCTTGAGGACGGGCGGCAGCACAGATATGCAGTTTTTT. Translated: CASSLRTGGSTDMQFF.

The J gene is TRBJ1-2, the V gene TRBV6-5; D may be TRBD1 (5 bases). V shed 6 bases and J shed 10 bases, with 21 bases lying between them. Germline CDR1 and CDR2: MNHEY and SVGAGI. The CDR3 sequence is 14 residues long. In nucleotides, the CDR3 is TGTGCCAGCAGACCAGGGACGGCTGAGTTGGTCTACACCTTC. Its protein product is CASRPGTAELVYTF.

For this clonotype: Germline is not matched at one junction end, which may reflect a read error. The V gene is TRBV11-3, the J gene TRBJ2-7; no clear D. This CDR3 comprises 14 residues. Germline assignment: CDR1 SGHNT and CDR2 YENEEA. In nucleotides, the CDR3 is TGTGTCAGCAGTCCTGGAGAATGGGACTACGAGCAGTACTTC. This translates into CVSSPGEWDYEQYF.

Notes on this clonotype: At one end, the junction sequence differs from germline, possibly due to a read error. This chain links TRBV4-2 with TRBJ1-2; unclear D gene. The CDR3 has 15 residues. The germline V gene has CDR1 LGHNA and CDR2 YNFKEQ. CDR3 DNA: TGTGTCAGCAACCAAGATCGTCAAGGGAACTATGGCTACATCTTC. It is translated as CVSNQDRQGNYGYIF.

With regard to this clonotype: One end of the junction is discordant with germline, which a read error may explain. The V gene is TRBV29-1, the J gene TRBJ2-5; tentative D call: TRBD1 (5 bases). The CDR3 is 14 residues long. Germline V gene lookup returns CDR1 SQVTM and CDR2 ANQGSEA. The CDR3 DNA reads TGCAGCGCCAGAAGGGGCGGTCATCCCGAGACCCAGCACTTC. Translation: CSARRGGHPETQHF.

Note on this clonotype: Sequence at one end of the junction differs from germline and may be a read error. The genes are TRBV4-2 and TRBJ1-5, with a weak D call TRBD1 (6 bases). CDR3 length equals 16 residues. CDR1 is LGHNA and CDR2 is YNFKEQ in the germline V gene. The CDR3 region has the DNA TGTGCCAGCAGCGAGGCGGCGGGGGCAGGCAATCAGCCCCGGTATTTT. Translation: CASSEAAGAGNQPRYF.

A note on this clonotype: The junction departs from the called germline gene at one end, perhaps through a read error. This chain joins TRBV28 and TRBJ2-3; D gene ambiguous. This CDR3 contains 14 residues. The germline gives CDR1 MDHEN, CDR2 SYDVKM. The CDR3 DNA reads as TGCGTCAGCGTATCGTACCTTGATTCTGATACGCAGTATTTT. This translates into CVSVSYLDSDTQYF.

Worth noting for this clonotype: A much larger clone sits a single nucleotide away, making a read error possible. The rearrangement joins TRBV29-1 to TRBJ2-2; D is unresolved. Germline V CDR1 and CDR2: SQVTM, ANQGSEA. The CDR3 runs 12 residues. The CDR3 bases are TGCTGCGTTGAATTACAAAGCGGGGAGCTGTTTTTT. Protein sequence: CCVELQSGELFF.

About this clonotype: Given the absence of the conserved phenylalanine or tryptophan at the CDR3 end, a read error is likely. The chain recombines TRBV10-3 with TRBJ1-5, with 10 nucleotides matching TRBD1. The V gene end was trimmed by 10 bases and the J gene end by 6 bases; junction bases not matched to a gene: 24. The CDR3 sequence is 19 residues long. Germline CDR1 is ENHRY and CDR2 is SYGVKD. In DNA, the CDR3 is TGTGCCACCCACGACCCGGGACAGGGGCTGAGGTCCGGCATTCAGCCCCAGCATTAT. Translated: CATHDPGQGLRSGIQPQHY.

Worth noting for this clonotype: The conserved closing phenylalanine or tryptophan is absent in this CDR3, likely reflecting a read error. The chain recombines TRBV29-1 with TRBJ1-1; possible D gene TRBD1, 5 bases. CDR3 length: 12 amino acids. Germline V CDR1 and CDR2: SQVTM, ANQGSEA. CDR3 protein: CRVRWGATEAFI. The CDR3 nucleotides are TGCAGAGTTCGATGGGGCGCGACTGAAGCTTTCATA.

The CDR3 region is CATSRDPSGLAKNIQYF. CDR3 nucleotides: TGTGCCACCAGCAGAGACCCCAGCGGCTTAGCCAAAAACATTCAGTACTTC. This chain links TRBV15 with TRBJ2-4; the D gene is possibly TRBD2 (5 bases). Germline loops: CDR1 LNHNV, CDR2 YYDKDF (reference sequence). V lost 0 bases to trimming and J lost 0 bases, with 12 bases between them. The CDR3 is 17 residues long.

J is TRBJ1-1 and V is TRBV30; weak D call: TRBD1 (6 bases). The V gene lost 0 bases and the J gene lost 3 bases, with 14 bases spanning the gap. The CDR3 has 15 amino acids. Germline CDR1 and CDR2: GTSNPN and SVGIG (reference sequence). CDR3 in amino acids: CAWSVRGAWDTEAFF. CDR3 nucleotide sequence: TGTGCCTGGAGTGTAAGGGGGGCCTGGGACACTGAAGCTTTCTTT.

Note on this clonotype: The junction does not match germline at one end; this may be a read error. The CDR3 DNA reads as TGTAGCGTTATGACAGCCATATATGGCTACGCCTTC. Protein product: CSVMTAIYGYAF. The V call is TRBV29-1, the J call TRBJ1-2; D is possibly TRBD1 (5 bases). Looked up from germline, CDR1 is SQVTM and CDR2 is ANQGSEA. This CDR3 spans 12 amino acids.

This chain links TRBV7-9 with TRBJ2-7, with D hard to call. Germline CDR1 SEHNR, CDR2 FQNEAQ (reference sequence). This CDR3 has 15 residues. V lost 1 base to trimming and J lost 7 bases, with 17 bases between them. The CDR3 DNA follows: TGTGCCAGCAGCTTAGTGAGAAATTTTGTATATGAGCAGTACTTC. Encoded protein: CASSLVRNFVYEQYF.

The rearrangement links TRBV6-2 or TRBV6-3 to TRBJ2-2; possible D gene TRBD1, 5 bases. This CDR3 spans 16 amino acids. Germline V gene data show CDR1 as MNHEY and CDR2 as SVGEGT. V lost 0 bases and J 4 bases, leaving 12 bases between the germline ends. The CDR3 spells CASSYSMRTTTGELFF. DNA for the CDR3: TGTGCCAGCAGTTACTCGATGAGGACAACCACCGGGGAGCTGTTTTTT.

About this clonotype itself: Germline and junction disagree at one end, which may indicate a read error. The chain couples TRBV7-8 to TRBJ2-7, with D perhaps matching TRBD2 (5 bases). The length of the CDR3 is 13 residues. In germline, CDR1 is SGHVS, CDR2 FQNEAQ. In DNA form, the CDR3 reads TGTGCCAGCAGCTTTACCAGCGCCTACGAGCGGTTCTTC. Its translation is CASSFTSAYERFF.